Reported below is one TCR beta chain. In terms of age and location, participants ranged from about 18 to 89 years and lived in roughly 22 US areas. The data belong to a study of blood T cell repertoires in COVID-19. Study-wide background: From T cells, B-cell-depleted T cells, or PBMCs came the material, which was cDNA or gDNA.

Data came from immunoSEQ multiplex PCR; TCRdb stores just in-frame clones and leaves some out. The table has about 330,000 clones, roughly nine tenths seen once. This sequence was found in a woman aged 25 to 39 who had recovered from COVID-19. Sequenced material: PBMCs or T cells enriched from blood (not recorded which).

CDR3 sequence: CASNVGSLGDEQYF. The CDR3, as DNA: TGTGCCAGCAACGTCGGGTCCCTGGGAGACGAGCAGTACTTC. This chain joins TRBV9 and TRBJ2-7, with D tentatively TRBD2 (5 bases). Germline CDR1 is SGDLS and CDR2 is YYNGEE. V was cut by 6 bases and J by 5 bases, with 18 bases left in between. CDR3 length equals 14 residues.